What follows is one TCR beta chain and its context. This entry comes from a study of blood T cell repertoires in COVID-19. The protocol was immunoSEQ multiplex PCR, while the TCRdb copy is restricted to in-frame clones and leaves out a portion. This table has under 130,000 clones, roughly 80% appearing once. From germline, CDR1 is SGHDN and CDR2 FVKESK. V was clipped by 4 bases and J by 9 bases, with 13 bases between them. This CDR3 is 13 amino acids long. The sequenced material came from peripheral blood. The rearrangement links TRBV14 to TRBJ2-1; no clear D gene. The source is a woman in her sixties or seventies with acute or convalescent COVID-19. The CDR3 region is CASSPSRVGEQFF. As DNA, the CDR3 is TGTGCCAGCAGCCCTTCACGGGTGGGTGAGCAGTTCTTC.